The rows below give T cell receptor beta chains drawn from one sample of a study of OX40 agonist ivuxolimab in advanced cancers. The assay was immunoSEQ multiplex PCR, and TCRdb's table has in-frame clones only and misses some. The table lists 100,000 or so clones, around 90% of them singletons. The material sequenced was CD4+ or CD8+ T cells sorted from blood, taken in a trial of the OX40 agonist ivuxolimab. The origin of the receptors is an adult with an advanced solid tumor such as melanoma, head and neck, liver or kidney cancer. The CDR3 runs from the conserved cysteine through the conserved F or W. Clone sizes are given selectively: once, few, many, or a class where the clone is expanded.

cdr3_aa,v_call,j_call,clone_size
CASRGLRNQPQHF,TRBV21-1,TRBJ1-5,.
CASSLGQGYGYTF,TRBV27,TRBJ1-2,.
CASSIGLEVYEQYF,TRBV19,TRBJ2-7,.
CASSLSSGLYTEAFF,TRBV27,TRBJ1-1,.
CASSADREVRYSNQPQHF,TRBV19,TRBJ1-5,.
CASSERAEQYF,TRBV2,TRBJ2-7,few
CASSYTGGRPYEQYF,TRBV6-5,TRBJ2-7,few
CASSLGGSNQPQHF,TRBV5-4,TRBJ1-5,.
CASSGAGTSGVTDTQYF,TRBV2,TRBJ2-3,.
CASTVGTAGRNTEAFF,TRBV19,TRBJ1-1,once
CASSYSAGSTDTQYF,TRBV27,TRBJ2-3,.
CASSQGGTAPYEQYF,TRBV4-1,TRBJ2-7,.
CASSYAGTGVYGYTF,TRBV6-5,TRBJ1-2,.
CASSLSGQGREQYF,TRBV27,TRBJ2-7,.
CASQPTVTATYEQYF,TRBV4-1,TRBJ2-7,.
CASSYGTTDTQYF,TRBV6-6,TRBJ2-3,.
CASSLTGPHGELFF,TRBV27,TRBJ2-2,.
CASSMGQGYTEAFF,TRBV19,TRBJ1-1,once